The 32 T cell receptor beta chains in this list originate from one sample, sequenced in a study of naive and memory T cell subsets. Both TRBC1 and TRBC2 were covered by a beta constant-region primer of two equimolar oligonucleotides. TCRdb re-analysed the UMI-ligation and nested PCR reads in MiXCR, keeping a single row per CDR3 protein. Of around 160,000 distinct CDR3 sequences listed, about 18% were seen once; the top ten hold more than 0.13%. The sequenced sample consisted of naive CD4+ T cells from blood. The receptor set was obtained from a human donor in good health.

A few counts support this clonotype. The rearrangement links TRBV6-5 to TRBJ2-4, with D possibly TRBD1 on 6 matching bases. Germline CDR1 is MNHEY and CDR2 is SVGAGI. CDR3 length: 17 amino acids. The V gene lost 4 bases and the J gene lost 0 bases, with 16 bases spanning the gap. The CDR3 DNA is TGTGCCAGCAGTTCCGAGACAGGCCGACTAGCCAAAAACATTCAGTACTTC. This translates into CASSSETGRLAKNIQYF.

This clonotype has just a few counts. The chain couples TRBV14 to TRBJ2-3; D unclear. The CDR3 runs to 13 residues. Germline loops: CDR1 SGHDN, CDR2 FVKESK. The germline V and J ends were trimmed by 1 base and 6 bases, with 8 bases remaining between them. This CDR3 is CASSQAVWDTQYF. CDR3 DNA: TGTGCCAGCAGCCAAGCGGTTTGGGATACGCAGTATTTT. The full variable domain, its missing parts supplied by reference TRBV14 and TRBJ2-3, is EAGVTQFPSHSVIEKGQTVTLRCDPISGHDNLYWYRRVMGKEIKFLLHFVKESKQDESGMPNNRFLAERTGGTYSTLKVQPAELEDSGVYFCASSQAVWDTQYFGPGTRLTVL.

V gene TRBV18 combines with J gene TRBJ2-5; a possible D gene is TRBD2 (5 bases). With 3 bases removed from V and 1 base from J, the gap between germline ends came to 6 bases. This CDR3 has 13 amino acids. CDR1 and CDR2 from the germline V gene are KGHSH and LQKENI. The CDR3 is CASSPAGQETQYF. The CDR3 region has the DNA TGTGCCAGCTCACCGGCGGGCCAAGAGACCCAGTACTTC.

This clonotype was recorded a few times. The chain has TRBV5-1 and TRBJ2-1; D assignment may be TRBD1 or TRBD2 (5 bases each). CDR3 length equals 19 residues. Germline-derived CDR1 and CDR2 are SGHRS and YFSETQ. V lost 4 bases and J 8 bases, leaving 31 bases between the germline ends. The CDR3 loop reads CASSPSAGTVKFRKDEQFF. CDR3 DNA: TGCGCCAGCAGCCCGTCTGCCGGGACGGTTAAATTCCGGAAAGATGAGCAGTTCTTC.

A few counts support this clonotype. The chain couples TRBV18 to TRBJ2-3; TRBD1 matches at 10 bases. CDR1 and CDR2 from the germline V gene are KGHSH and LQKENI. V lost 2 bases to trimming and J lost 1 base; unmatched junction nucleotides: 3. This CDR3 spans 16 amino acids. CDR3 bases: TGTGCCAGCTCACCAGGGACAGGGGCGGGCACAGATACGCAGTATTTT. This sequence encodes CASSPGTGAGTDTQYF.

The chain has TRBV4-2 and TRBJ2-7, with D hard to call. The CDR3 has 13 amino acids. Trimming cost V 1 base and J 1 base, with 5 bases left between them. CDR1 is LGHNA and CDR2 is YNFKEQ in the germline V gene. CDR3 sequence reads: CASSQAVSYEQYF. The CDR3 DNA reads TGTGCCAGCAGCCAAGCGGTTTCCTACGAGCAGTACTTC.

This clonotype was recorded a few times. This chain links TRBV10-3 with TRBJ2-1, with D perhaps given as TRBD1 or TRBD2 (7 bases each). The CDR3 is made up of 16 amino acids. V dropped 4 bases and J dropped 8 bases, with 21 bases sitting between them. The germline CDR1 and CDR2 sequences are ENHRY and SYGVKD. CDR3: CAISASRTRGQDEQFF. The CDR3 nucleotides are TGTGCCATCAGTGCCTCCAGGACTAGGGGGCAAGATGAGCAGTTCTTC.

This clonotype appeared a few times. The gene calls are TRBV29-1 and TRBJ2-2, with 9 positions matching TRBD1. CDR1 and CDR2 from the germline V gene are SQVTM and ANQGSEA. The CDR3 loop spans 14 amino acids. J lost 7 bases, V lost 6 bases, and 9 bases had no gene match. The chain's CDR3 is CSVRQGTGNGELFF. CDR3 nucleotides: TGCAGCGTCCGACAGGGGACAGGGAACGGGGAGCTGTTTTTT.

The rearrangement uses TRBV6-2 or TRBV6-3 and TRBJ1-1; weak D call: TRBD1 (6 bases). From germline, CDR1 is MNHEY and CDR2 SVGEGT. This CDR3 spans 15 amino acids. Trimming removed 5 bases at V and 7 bases at J, with 20 bases between. The CDR3 DNA reads TGTGCCAGCAGTGAACGACCAGACAGGCCGCTTGAAGCTTTCTTT. Amino acid sequence: CASSERPDRPLEAFF.

Of note for this clonotype: Germline and junction disagree at one end, which may indicate a read error. This chain links TRBV29-1 with TRBJ1-4; 12 nucleotides align to TRBD1. This CDR3 has 17 amino acids. Germline CDR1 and CDR2: SQVTM and ANQGSEA. The CDR3 DNA is TGCTGCGTTGTTGGGACAGGGGGCTTTGCAACTAATGAAAAACTGTTTTTT. It encodes CCVVGTGGFATNEKLFF.

This clonotype appeared a few times. CDR3 sequence reads: CASSLPPPSGRGHHEQFF. The CDR3 region has the DNA TGCGCCAGCAGCTTGCCCCCCCCTAGCGGGAGGGGACACCATGAGCAGTTCTTC. This chain joins TRBV5-1 and TRBJ2-1; TRBD2 aligns across 12 bases. Trimming took 1 base from V and 8 from J; bases not matched to a gene: 13. Germline CDR1 is SGHRS and CDR2 is YFSETQ. The CDR3 has 18 amino acids.

This clonotype was counted a few times. The rearrangement joins TRBV7-3 to TRBJ2-3; TRBD1 aligns across 7 bases. The CDR3 length is 14 residues. Germline lookup yields CDR1 SGHTA and CDR2 FQGTGA. V lost 4 bases and J lost 5; bases outside the gene matches: 6. The CDR3 DNA reads as TGTGCCAGCAGCTCCACAGGGGATGTAGATACGCAGTATTTT. The encoded protein is CASSSTGDVDTQYF.

V and J are TRBV7-2 and TRBJ2-1, with D uncertain. Germline values: CDR1 SGHTA, CDR2 FQGNSA. This CDR3 region has 13 residues. Trimming pared 1 base from V and 4 bases from J, leaving 5 bases between. The CDR3 is CASSLDAYNEQFF. CDR3 DNA: TGTGCCAGCAGCTTAGACGCTTACAATGAGCAGTTCTTC. Filled out from reference TRBV7-2 and TRBJ2-1, the complete variable domain reads GAGVSQSPSNKVTEKGKDVELRCDPISGHTALYWYRQSLGQGLEFLIYFQGNSAPDKSGLPSDRFSAERTGGSVSTLTIQRTQQEDSAVYLCASSLDAYNEQFFGPGTRLTVL.

This clonotype was counted only a few times. The chain joins TRBV20-1 to TRBJ2-7; TRBD2 aligns across 7 bases. Germline CDR1 DFQATT, CDR2 SNEGSKA (reference sequence). This CDR3 has 12 amino acids. V was pared by 6 bases and J by 3 bases, with 5 bases of the junction left unmatched. The CDR3 nucleotides are TGCAGTGCGTCCCTAGCGGTCTACGAGCAGTACTTC. Encoded protein: CSASLAVYEQYF.

In this sample, this clonotype turned up a few times. The chain recombines TRBV12-3 or TRBV12-4 with TRBJ2-7; D might be TRBD1 (6 bases). Trimming removed 5 bases at V and 1 base at J, with 12 bases between. The CDR3 has 14 amino acids. The CDR3 region is CASSPGQQSYEQYF. Here the CDR3 DNA reads TGTGCCAGCAGTCCCGGACAGCAATCCTACGAGCAGTACTTC.

This clonotype was seen ten or more times. The V and J genes are TRBV10-3 and TRBJ2-7, with D maybe TRBD1 (6 bases). The CDR3 has 13 residues. Trimming cost V 5 bases and J 4 bases, with 12 bases left between them. In germline, CDR1 is ENHRY, CDR2 SYGVKD. CDR3 nucleotide sequence: TGTGCCATCAGTAAACAGGGTTCTTACGAGCAGTACTTC. As protein: CAISKQGSYEQYF.

This clonotype was seen repeatedly, ten times or more. The chain recombines TRBV29-1 with TRBJ2-3; D not resolved. Germline V lookup: CDR1 SQVTM, CDR2 ANQGSEA. The V and J ends lost 8 bases and 5 bases respectively, with 11 bases between them. The CDR3 loop spans 11 amino acids. The CDR3 protein is CSSEEVDTQYF. The CDR3 DNA reads as TGCAGCTCCGAAGAGGTAGATACGCAGTATTTT.

This chain links TRBV12-3 or TRBV12-4 with TRBJ2-2, with TRBD2 matching 9 bases. The CDR3 contains 13 residues. J gave up 7 bases and V 6 bases, and 3 bases lay outside the gene matches. CDR3 DNA sequence: TGTGCCAGCAGGCAGCGGGAGGTCGGGGAGCTGTTTTTT. This codes for CASRQREVGELFF.

The chain links TRBV14 to TRBJ2-1; 10 bases match TRBD2. Per germline, CDR1 SGHDN and CDR2 FVKESK. The ends lost 7 bases at V and 4 bases at J; junction bases unmatched: 7. This CDR3 contains 15 residues. CDR3 sequence (DNA): TGTGCCAGCAATGGACTAGCGGAAATTTACAATGAGCAGTTCTTC. Encoded protein: CASNGLAEIYNEQFF.

The rearrangement links TRBV6-2 or TRBV6-3 to TRBJ1-2; D gene ambiguous. Trimming cost V 5 bases and J 4 bases, with 11 bases left between them. The CDR3 extends over 13 amino acids. Looked up from germline, CDR1 is MNHEY and CDR2 is SVGEGT. CDR3 residues: CASSPGGFYGYTF. CDR3 DNA sequence: TGTGCCAGCAGTCCTGGAGGTTTCTATGGCTACACCTTC.

This clonotype has just a few counts. The chain carries TRBV6-2 or TRBV6-3 and TRBJ1-5; tentative D call: TRBD1 (5 bases). Trimming shortened V by 5 bases and J by 5 bases, and 10 bases separated the two germline ends. The CDR3 totals 13 residues. Per the germline V gene, CDR1 is MNHEY and CDR2 is SVGEGT. The CDR3 coding sequence is TGTGCCAGCAGTCGGGCGGGGGATCAGCCCCAGCATTTT. It is translated as CASSRAGDQPQHF.

This clonotype was recorded a few times. The chain recombines TRBV14 with TRBJ1-2; 7 bases fit TRBD1. Germline lookup yields CDR1 SGHDN and CDR2 FVKESK. The CDR3 loop spans 16 amino acids. V lost 1 base, J lost 1 base, and 6 bases stayed unmatched. CDR3 sequence: CASSQVRDRHNYGYTF. CDR3 DNA: TGTGCCAGCAGCCAAGTCCGGGACAGACATAACTATGGCTACACCTTC.

At least ten counts were recorded for this clonotype. The rearrangement joins TRBV6-5 to TRBJ2-7, with D uncertain. CDR1 and CDR2 (germline): MNHEY, SVGAGI. The CDR3 length is 14 residues. Between the trimmed V and J ends, which lost 0 bases and 0 bases, there was a span of 6 bases. CDR3 DNA sequence: TGTGCCAGCAGTTACTCTCAGCGCTCCTACGAGCAGTACTTC. This translates into CASSYSQRSYEQYF.

The chain couples TRBV7-2 to TRBJ1-1; no clear D gene. The CDR3 is 14 residues long. V lost 5 bases and J lost 4, with 14 bases in between. CDR1 and CDR2 (germline): SGHTA, FQGNSA. This CDR3 is CASSLKTVITEAFF. For the CDR3, the DNA is TGTGCCAGCAGCCTCAAGACTGTGATCACTGAAGCTTTCTTT.

This sequence joins TRBV9 and TRBJ2-7, with D perhaps given as TRBD1 or TRBD2 (5 bases each). The CDR3 spans 13 residues. CDR1 SGDLS and CDR2 YYNGEE come from the germline V gene. V lost 4 bases to trimming and J lost 3 bases, with 11 bases between them. Written as DNA, the CDR3 is TGTGCCAGCAGCCCTGGGGGTGGCTACGAGCAGTACTTC. Protein product: CASSPGGGYEQYF.

The chain uses TRBV25-1 and TRBJ2-1, with TRBD2 matching over 9 bases. The CDR3 sequence is 14 residues long. Germline trimming cut 8 bases from V and 0 bases from J; bases unmatched to any gene: 2. Germline CDR1 is MGHDK and CDR2 is SYGVNS. This CDR3 reads CASHSGSSYNEQFF. DNA of the CDR3: TGTGCCAGCCATAGCGGGAGCTCCTACAATGAGCAGTTCTTC.

This clonotype was detected a few times. The chain links TRBV6-2 or TRBV6-3 to TRBJ2-1; TRBD1 matches at 8 bases. V dropped 8 bases and J dropped 9; count of bases not matched to a gene: 12. Germline loops: CDR1 MNHEY, CDR2 SVGEGT. The CDR3 loop spans 14 amino acids. The CDR3: CASRTGKFLSEQFF. The DNA for the CDR3 is TGTGCCAGCCGGACAGGGAAATTTCTGAGTGAGCAGTTCTTC.

This sequence joins TRBV5-1 and TRBJ1-1; D perhaps matches TRBD1 (6 bases). CDR1 is SGHRS, CDR2 YFSETQ, per germline. Between the trimmed V and J ends, which lost 3 bases and 11 bases, there was a span of 20 bases. The CDR3 consists of 14 residues. The CDR3 DNA sequence: TGCGCCAGCAGCTCCCCGGACAGAGCTACGTTTGCTTTCTTT. Protein sequence: CASSSPDRATFAFF.

The chain couples TRBV6-5 to TRBJ1-6, with TRBD1 as a possible D gene (5 bases). V lost 7 bases and J lost 10, with 17 bases in between. CDR1 and CDR2 from the germline V gene are MNHEY and SVGAGI. The CDR3 extends over 14 amino acids. CDR3: CASTRGRAVSPLHF. The CDR3 DNA reads TGTGCCAGCACGCGGGGCAGGGCGGTGTCACCCCTCCACTTT.

The chain is built from TRBV27 and TRBJ2-7; 9 bases are a match to TRBD2. The V gene's germline CDR1 is MNHEY and CDR2 SMNVEV (reference sequence). V lost 5 bases, J lost 0 bases, and 11 bases stayed unmatched. This CDR3 contains 17 residues. Written as DNA, the CDR3 is TGTGCCAGCAGTAAAGCGGGAGGTCCCTTCAGCTCCTACGAGCAGTACTTC. Encoded protein: CASSKAGGPFSSYEQYF.

This clonotype appeared a few times. The gene calls are TRBV12-5 and TRBJ1-2; D gene uncertain. Germline V gene data show CDR1 as LGHNT and CDR2 as FRNRAP. The CDR3 covers 13 residues. The V end was cut by 6 bases, the J end by 6 bases, with 14 bases between. CDR3 loop: CASGTGVADGYTF. The CDR3 coding sequence is TGTGCTAGTGGGACGGGAGTGGCTGATGGCTACACCTTC.

At least ten counts were recorded for this clonotype. The chain uses TRBV24-1 and TRBJ2-5, with 7 bases fitting TRBD2. This CDR3 contains 14 residues. CDR1 is KGHDR, CDR2 SFDVKD, per germline. The trim removed 9 bases at V and 5 bases at J, leaving 11 bases unmatched. The CDR3 spells CATESSGRLETQYF. CDR3 DNA: TGTGCCACCGAGAGTAGCGGGCGTCTGGAGACCCAGTACTTC.